This T cell receptor beta chain was sequenced in a study of T cells in narcolepsy. In its sample, this clone was seen once. Its target is unknown. This CDR3 is 21 amino acids long. Germline CDR1 reads KGHSH; CDR2 reads LQKENI. The V and J ends lost 0 bases and 2 bases, in that order; junction bases with no gene match: 20. Clones were read by immunoSEQ multiplex PCR, and TCRdb kept only the in-frame ones, dropping some. The sample shows fewer than 20,000 clones, roughly 85% of them seen only once. Findings and limits, study-wide: Healthy controls reportedly lacked the autoreactive clonotypes serially found in patients' blood. Some memory CD4+ repertoires had no autoreactive clone sequences. Same-patient CSF and blood CD4+ T cell clonotypes included HCRT-specific and TRIB2-specific autoreactive ones.

This sequence originates from a human donor in good health. The chain combines TRBV18 with TRBJ2-3; 7 bases map to TRBD1. The source material was memory (CD45RA-) CD4+ T cells from blood. This CDR3 is CASSPPSLGLTGRENTDTQYF. In DNA form, the CDR3 reads TGTGCCAGCTCACCACCGTCGCTCGGGCTGACAGGGAGAGAGAACACAGATACGCAGTATTTT.